The 6 T cell receptor beta chains below were found in one sample sequenced in a study of T cell repertoires in cytomegalovirus infection (dated by TCRdb to about 2019). The antigens these receptors bind are not known. The sample was run on an Illumina HiSeq 1500. TCRdb passed the public sequencing reads through fastp at Q25 and MiXCR, retaining productive beta sequences. Duplicate CDR3 protein sequences are folded into a single record with the most common DNA and genes. This sample has some 900,000 distinct CDR3 sequences in its table, and approximately 32% of those were observed once. Under 15% of the sample lies in the top ten. The meaning of the sample's treatment or condition label: in vitro stimulation with specific CMV peptide epitopes to enrich CMV-specific T cells. The sequencing here drew on cultured CD8+ T cells from PBMCs, taken from culture after CMV antigen stimulation. These receptors originate from a human donor in good health (CMV status not recorded). Some clones in this sample may be carry-over from other donors' samples.

This clonotype occurred a few times. The V and J genes are TRBV24-1 and TRBJ1-5, with D unresolved. The CDR3 runs to 12 residues. Trimming removed 1 base at V and 7 bases at J, with 4 bases between. Germline CDR1 is KGHDR and CDR2 is SFDVKD. The CDR3 sequence is CATSDFGQPQHF. The CDR3 DNA follows: TGTGCCACCAGTGATTTTGGACAGCCCCAGCATTTT.

The rearrangement uses TRBV9 and TRBJ1-2; maybe TRBD1 (5 bases). CDR1 SGDLS and CDR2 YYNGEE come from the germline V gene. The CDR3 covers 16 residues. Trimming stripped 4 bases from V and 9 bases from J, with 25 bases between. The CDR3 loop reads CASSPPPRGEAVSYTF. CDR3 coding DNA: TGTGCCAGCAGCCCACCACCCCGGGGGGAGGCGGTGAGCTACACCTTC.

This clonotype appeared a few times. The gene calls are TRBV7-6 and TRBJ2-7; D could derive from TRBD1 or TRBD2 (6 bases each). The germline V gene encodes CDR1 SGHVS and CDR2 FNYEAQ. The CDR3 covers 15 residues. V lost 3 bases to trimming and J lost 0 bases, with 12 bases between them. This CDR3 is CASSFGGHGSYEQYF. For the CDR3, the DNA is TGTGCCAGCAGCTTTGGGGGGCACGGCTCCTACGAGCAGTACTTC.

The chain has TRBV19 and TRBJ2-2; D may be TRBD1 or TRBD2 (5 bases each). The V and J ends lost 0 bases and 4 bases respectively, with 9 bases between them. The CDR3 spans 15 residues. Germline loops: CDR1 LNHDA, CDR2 SQIVND (reference sequence). CDR3 protein: CASSIDGGPTGELFF. CDR3 DNA: TGTGCCAGTAGTATAGATGGGGGTCCCACCGGGGAGCTGTTTTTT.

This clonotype was seen more than once but under ten times. The chain is built from TRBV28 and TRBJ2-3; D is perhaps TRBD1 (6 bases). V lost 4 bases to trimming and J lost 6 bases, with 17 bases between them. Germline CDR1 reads MDHEN; CDR2 reads SYDVKM. There are 15 residues in the CDR3. CDR3 sequence: CASSSVGDTADTQYF. CDR3 coding DNA: TGTGCCAGCAGTTCTGTGGGGGACACAGCGGATACGCAGTATTTT.

This chain links TRBV4-2 with TRBJ2-2, with 7 bases identical to TRBD1. The CDR3 loop spans 14 amino acids. V lost 4 bases and J lost 4; bases outside the gene matches: 3. Germline V lookup: CDR1 LGHNA, CDR2 YNFKEQ. CDR3: CASSPTGATGELFF. CDR3 nucleotides: TGTGCCAGCAGCCCTACAGGGGCCACCGGGGAGCTGTTTTTT.